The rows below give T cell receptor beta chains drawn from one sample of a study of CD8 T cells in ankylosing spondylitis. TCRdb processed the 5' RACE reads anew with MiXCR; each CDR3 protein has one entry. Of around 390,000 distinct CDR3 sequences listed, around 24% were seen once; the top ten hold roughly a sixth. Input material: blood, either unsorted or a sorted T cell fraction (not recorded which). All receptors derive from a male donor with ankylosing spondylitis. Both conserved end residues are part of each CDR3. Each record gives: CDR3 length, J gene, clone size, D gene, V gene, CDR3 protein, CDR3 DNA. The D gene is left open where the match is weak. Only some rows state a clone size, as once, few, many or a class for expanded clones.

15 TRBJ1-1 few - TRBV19 CASSMIGPTVGEAFF TGTGCCAGTAGTATGATTGGGCCAACGGTCGGCGAAGCTTTCTTT
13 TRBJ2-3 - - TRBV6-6 CASSYFRTDTQYF TGTGCCAGCAGTTACTTTAGAACAGATACGCAGTATTTT
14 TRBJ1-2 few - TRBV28 CASSLVRRLYGYTF TGTGCCAGCAGTTTGGTCAGGAGGCTCTATGGCTACACCTTC
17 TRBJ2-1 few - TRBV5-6 CASSRVDSSNYGNEQFF TGTGCCAGCAGCAGGGTGGATTCTTCCAACTACGGCAATGAGCAGTTCTTC
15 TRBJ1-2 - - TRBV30 CAWSDRNLVNYGYTF TGTGCCTGGAGTGATCGGAATTTAGTTAACTATGGCTACACCTTC
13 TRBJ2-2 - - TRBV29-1 CSVGGAFIGELFF TGCAGCGTTGGGGGGGCTTTTATCGGGGAGCTGTTTTTT
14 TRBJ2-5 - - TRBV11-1 CASSSGWREETQYF TGTGCCAGCAGCTCAGGGTGGCGGGAAGAGACCCAGTACTTC
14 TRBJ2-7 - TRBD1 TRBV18 CASSEGQGAYEQYF TGTGCCAGCTCAGAGGGACAGGGGGCCTACGAGCAGTACTTC
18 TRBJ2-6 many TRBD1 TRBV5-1 CASSFLLDRLTGANVLTF TGCGCCAGCAGCTTTTTACTGGACAGGTTAACTGGGGCCAACGTCCTGACTTTC
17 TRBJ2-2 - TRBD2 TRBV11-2 CASSLDSLAGDTGELFF TGTGCCAGCAGCTTAGATTCACTAGCGGGAGACACCGGGGAGCTGTTTTTT
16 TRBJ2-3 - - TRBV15 CATSKRLPTSTDTQYF TGTGCCACCAGCAAACGACTACCTACTAGCACAGATACGCAGTATTTT
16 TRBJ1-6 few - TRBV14 CASSQGRQNYNSPLHF TGTGCCAGCAGCCAAGGTCGTCAGAACTATAATTCACCCCTCCACTTT
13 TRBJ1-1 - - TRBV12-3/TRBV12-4 CASSFGANTEAFF TGTGCCAGCAGTTTCGGGGCGAACACTGAAGCTTTCTTT
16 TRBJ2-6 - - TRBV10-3 CAISESTGNGANVLTF TGTGCCATCAGTGAGTCCACAGGGAACGGGGCCAACGTCCTGACTTTC
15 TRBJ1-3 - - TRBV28 CASSAGDISGNTIYF TGTGCCAGCAGTGCGGGGGATATCTCTGGAAACACCATATATTTT
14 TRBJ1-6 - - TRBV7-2 CASSYLAGGSPLHF TGTGCCAGCAGCTATTTAGCTGGAGGGTCACCCCTCCACTTT
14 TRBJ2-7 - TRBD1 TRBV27 CASRTGQGAGEQYF TGTGCCAGCAGAACGGGACAGGGGGCTGGGGAGCAGTACTTC
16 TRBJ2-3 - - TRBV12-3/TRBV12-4 CASSLARTDGKDTQYF TGTGCCAGCAGTTTAGCGCGGACAGACGGAAAAGATACGCAGTATTTT
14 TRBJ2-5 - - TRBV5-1 CASSLALQGETQYF TGCGCCAGCAGCTTGGCTCTCCAAGGGGAGACCCAGTACTTC